This T cell receptor (beta chain) appears in the sequencing data of a study of cytotoxic CD8 clonotypes in ibrutinib-treated CLL. Study-wide results and caveats: Sustained-remission patients were sampled at one set of times and progressing patients at different ones.

This clone appeared a single time. Its antigen is as yet unknown. CDR1 KGHSH and CDR2 LQKENI come from the germline V gene. V lost 3 bases and J lost 3, with 18 bases in between. This CDR3 contains 16 residues. The intended depth for sequencing was 1 in 200,000 to 1 in 1 million T cells. Clones were read by immunoSEQ multiplex PCR, and TCRdb kept only the in-frame ones, dropping some. The data contain roughly 200,000 clones, approximately 79% of them singletons. The chain uses TRBV18 and TRBJ2-7; possibly TRBD2 for D (5 bases). The receptor comes from a human donor with chronic lymphocytic leukemia. This specimen consisted of PBMCs, obtained after 12 months of ibrutinib treatment. The CDR3 sequence is CASSPGDGSLGYEQYF. CDR3 bases: TGTGCCAGCTCACCGGGAGACGGGTCGCTTGGCTACGAGCAGTACTTC.